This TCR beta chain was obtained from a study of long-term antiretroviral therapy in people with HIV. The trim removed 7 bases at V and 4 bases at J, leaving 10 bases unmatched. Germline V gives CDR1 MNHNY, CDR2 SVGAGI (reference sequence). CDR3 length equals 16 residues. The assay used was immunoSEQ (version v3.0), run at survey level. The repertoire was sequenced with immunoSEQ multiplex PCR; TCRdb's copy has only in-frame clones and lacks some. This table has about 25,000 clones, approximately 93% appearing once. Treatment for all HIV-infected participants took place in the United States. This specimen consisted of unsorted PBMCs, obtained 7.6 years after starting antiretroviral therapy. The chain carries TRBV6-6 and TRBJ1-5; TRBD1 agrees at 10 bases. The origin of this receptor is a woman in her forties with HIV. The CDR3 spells CASMSWDRGSNQPQHF. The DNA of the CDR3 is TGTGCCAGCATGTCTTGGGACAGGGGCTCGAATCAGCCCCAGCATTTT.